Below, 5 T cell receptor beta chains from the same sample are listed, as sequenced in a study of T cell clonotyping in hematopoietic cell transplantation (dated by TCRdb to the early 2020s). Libraries were prepared through the immunoSEQ multiplex PCR assay. This is the immuneACCESS table as TCRdb keeps it, with only in-frame sequences that have V and J called. A part of the clones is gone; compared with another copy, unresolved V genes explain less than half, and the rest is unexplained. This sample has about 76,000 clones in its table, and 90% to 97% of those were observed once. Under 2% of the sample comes from the top ten. Per the publication, the time point label means: recipient sample about 28 days before transplant, after cytoreduction. The sequencing used peripheral blood mononuclear cells, collected before stem cell transplant. These receptors were obtained from a woman in her forties or fifties with acute myeloid leukemia. Some clones in this sample may be carry-over from other donors' samples.

This chain links TRBV5-1 with TRBJ2-5; 9 bases map to TRBD2. Germline trimming cut 0 bases from V and 1 base from J; bases unmatched to any gene: 4. This CDR3 spans 16 amino acids. The germline gives CDR1 SGHRS, CDR2 YFSETQ. DNA for the CDR3: TGCGCCAGCAGCTTGGTTCCAGCGGGGGGCCAAGAGACCCAGTACTTC. Protein: CASSLVPAGGQETQYF.

J is TRBJ2-3 and V is TRBV5-1; D is unresolved. The V gene lost 4 bases and the J gene lost 0 bases, with 12 bases spanning the gap. This CDR3 region has 15 residues. The V gene's germline CDR1 is SGHRS and CDR2 YFSETQ. CDR3 in DNA: TGCGCCAGCAGCCGACCGGCAAGCAGCACAGATACGCAGTATTTT. Translation gives CASSRPASSTDTQYF.

This clone is a singleton in its sample. This chain uses TRBV10-3 with TRBJ2-3, with D possibly TRBD2 on 5 matching bases. CDR1 is ENHRY and CDR2 is SYGVKD in the germline V gene. The CDR3 totals 15 residues. V was clipped by 0 bases and J by 4 bases, with 11 bases between them. CDR3 protein: CAISESSGSADTQYF. DNA of the CDR3: TGTGCCATCAGTGAGTCGTCGGGTAGCGCAGATACGCAGTATTTT.

The chain employs TRBV19 and TRBJ1-5; TRBD1 aligns across 8 bases. The CDR3 covers 15 residues. Trimming took 4 bases from V and 8 from J; bases not matched to a gene: 10. Germline V gene data show CDR1 as LNHDA and CDR2 as SQIVND (reference sequence). CDR3 sequence reads: CASSKYRGEKEPQHF. CDR3 DNA: TGTGCCAGTAGTAAATACAGGGGGGAAAAGGAGCCCCAGCATTTT. The full variable domain, completed using reference TRBV19 and TRBJ1-5, is DGGITQSPKYLFRKEGQNVTLSCEQNLNHDAMYWYRQDPGQGLRLIYYSQIVNDFQKGDIAEGYSVSREKKESFPLTVTSAQKNPTAFYLCASSKYRGEKEPQHFGDGTRLSIL.

The chain combines TRBV10-3 with TRBJ1-2; D ambiguous. The ends were cut back, 1 base at V and 3 bases at J, with 18 bases in the middle. Germline V gene data show CDR1 as ENHRY and CDR2 as SYGVKD. The CDR3 has 17 amino acids. The DNA for the CDR3 is TGTGCCATCAGTGAGTTTCGTGTAGGCTCGAGGGACTATGGCTACACCTTC. It yields the protein CAISEFRVGSRDYGYTF.